These 31 T cell receptor beta chains were sequenced from one sample in a study of molecular identifiers for immune sequencing clone quantification. TCRdb reprocessed the PCR reads via MiXCR and lists one record per CDR3 protein. Of hundreds of thousands of distinct CDR3 sequences in the sample, around 25% were seen once. The sample consisted of naive CD8+ T cells from blood, with Jurkat cell RNA spiked in. The sample's subset: FACS-sorted CD8+CD4-CCR7+CD45RA+ naive T cells. Receptor source: a human donor in good health. Some libraries in this study had Jurkat cell RNA spiked in.

This clonotype has more than one count but fewer than ten. A much bigger clone sits one base away, suggesting this may be a read error. The chain is built from TRBV23-1 and TRBJ2-5; 9 bases line up with TRBD2. TRBV23-1 is marked as an open reading frame, function uncertain. The CDR3 spans 16 residues. Here the CDR3 DNA reads TGCGCCGGCAGTCGAGGTTCTAGCGGGATTCAAGAGACCCAGTACTTC. It specifies CAGSRGSSGIQETQYF.

Concerning this clonotype itself: At one boundary the junction diverges from the germline segment, which might be a read error. V gene TRBV7-2 combines with J gene TRBJ2-5; 11 bases align to TRBD2. The CDR3 covers 16 residues. Germline loops: CDR1 SGHTA, CDR2 FQGNSA. In DNA, the CDR3 is TGTGCCCGCAGCTTAATACCTAGCGGGGGGCAAGACCCCCAGTACTTC. Translating gives CARSLIPSGGQDPQYF.

The chain uses TRBV10-2 and TRBJ1-1; the match to TRBD1 covers 10 bases. This CDR3 is 15 amino acids long. The junction had 10 bases not matched to a gene; V was cut back by 4 bases and J by 8 bases. CDR1 and CDR2 (germline): WSHSY, SAAADI. DNA for the CDR3: TGCGCCAGCAGTGTAGTTGCGACAGGGGGCTCCGAAGCTTTCTTT. It specifies CASSVVATGGSEAFF.

This clonotype was recorded many times. This chain's CDR3 is CASSSLRDHPSTDTQYF. DNA for the CDR3: TGCGCCAGCAGCTCCCTAAGGGACCACCCTAGCACAGATACGCAGTATTTT. The V gene is TRBV5-1, the J gene TRBJ2-3; D is tentatively TRBD1 or TRBD2 (5 bases each). The CDR3 covers 17 residues. The V and J ends lost 3 bases and 0 bases respectively, with 17 bases between them. Germline CDR1 SGHRS, CDR2 YFSETQ.

Only a few counts were recorded for this clonotype. The J gene is TRBJ2-2, the V gene TRBV7-3, with D possibly TRBD2 on 6 matching bases. The CDR3 extends over 13 amino acids. Germline CDR1 is SGHTA and CDR2 is FQGTGA. Trimming cost V 5 bases and J 6 bases, with 10 bases left between them. The CDR3 DNA follows: TGTGCCAGCAGCCGACTAGTACCCGGGGAGCTGTTTTTT. Translation gives CASSRLVPGELFF.

The chain combines TRBV27 with TRBJ2-5, with 8 bases fitting TRBD1. This CDR3 contains 16 residues. Germline-derived CDR1 and CDR2 are MNHEY and SMNVEV (reference sequence). Losses at the gene ends were 5 bases for V and 4 bases for J; bases not matched to a gene: 12. CDR3 nucleotides: TGTGCCAGCAGTCTCCGGACAGGGTACGGCTTAGAGACCCAGTACTTC. This translates into CASSLRTGYGLETQYF.

This clonotype was found many times. The V gene is TRBV27, the J gene TRBJ2-3; maybe TRBD2 (7 bases). CDR1 is MNHEY and CDR2 is SMNVEV in the germline V gene (reference sequence). The length of the CDR3 is 18 residues. The V gene lost 6 bases and the J gene lost 8 bases, with 30 bases spanning the gap. The CDR3: CASSILRSGPLAQGTQYF. As DNA, the CDR3 is TGTGCCAGCAGCATTCTCCGTAGCGGGCCCCTAGCACAGGGTACGCAGTATTTT.

This clonotype was counted a few times. V usage is TRBV27 and J usage is TRBJ2-5; no clear D. In germline, CDR1 is MNHEY, CDR2 SMNVEV (reference sequence). This CDR3 comprises 15 residues. The V gene lost 8 bases and the J gene lost 1 base, with 17 bases spanning the gap. The CDR3 protein is CASGDSLAFQETQYF. For the CDR3, the DNA is TGTGCCAGCGGAGATTCCCTGGCCTTCCAAGAGACCCAGTACTTC.

This clonotype was seen ten or more times. V gene TRBV28 combines with J gene TRBJ1-1; D gene ambiguous. Trimming left V 5 bases short and J 4 bases short, with 17 bases between. Germline V lookup: CDR1 MDHEN, CDR2 SYDVKM. The CDR3 extends over 15 amino acids. Here the CDR3 reads CASSARPGGGTEAFF. For the CDR3, the DNA is TGTGCCAGCAGTGCCCGACCCGGCGGTGGCACTGAAGCTTTCTTT.

V usage is TRBV7-9 and J usage is TRBJ2-3; D might be TRBD2 (6 bases). The CDR3 runs 15 residues. Trimming stripped 1 base from V and 2 bases from J, with 10 bases between. Germline CDR1 reads SEHNR; CDR2 reads FQNEAQ (reference sequence). The CDR3, as DNA: TGTGCCAGCAGCTTAGTCCTAGCGTACACAGATACGCAGTATTTT. Its protein product is CASSLVLAYTDTQYF.

The sample holds many counts of this clonotype. The chain uses TRBV6-1 and TRBJ1-1; D unresolved. CDR3 length equals 13 residues. Germline assignment: CDR1 MNHNS and CDR2 SASEGT. V gave up 1 base and J gave up 0 bases, with 3 bases separating them. The CDR3 nucleotides are TGTGCCAGCAGTGAAGGTTTGAACACTGAAGCTTTCTTT. Translating it yields CASSEGLNTEAFF.

This clonotype showed up just a few times. A read error may account for a junction end that differs from germline. This rearrangement joins TRBV29-1 to TRBJ1-2, with D uncertain. This CDR3 comprises 12 residues. Germline-derived CDR1 and CDR2 are SQVTM and ANQGSEA. As DNA, the CDR3 is TGCAGCGTTCCCGGACGTGGGGTTGGCTGCACCTTC. Its translation: CSVPGRGVGCTF.

This clonotype appeared many times. The chain couples TRBV28 to TRBJ2-3; D remains ambiguous. In germline, CDR1 is MDHEN, CDR2 SYDVKM. This CDR3 contains 13 residues. Deletions cut 5 bases from V and 3 bases from J, with 9 bases between. The DNA of the CDR3 is TGTGCCAGCAGTCAGATGGGAACAGATACGCAGTATTTT. It specifies CASSQMGTDTQYF. Looking up the rest from reference TRBV28 and TRBJ2-3 gives the full variable domain: DVKVTQSSRYLVKRTGEKVFLECVQDMDHENMFWYRQDPGLGLRLIYFSYDVKMKEKGDIPEGYSVSREKKERFSLILESASTNQTSMYLCASSQMGTDTQYFGPGTRLTVL.

There are many counts of this clonotype. The V and J genes are TRBV3-1 and TRBJ1-3; no clear D. Trimming removed 0 bases from V and 0 bases from J, with 9 bases in between. There are 16 residues in the CDR3. Germline CDR1 LGHDT, CDR2 YNNKEL (reference sequence). CDR3 in DNA: TGTGCCAGCAGCCAAGATTCCAGGCACTCTGGAAACACCATATATTTT. This codes for CASSQDSRHSGNTIYF.

This clonotype showed up just once. A far larger clone is a single base away, which makes a read error likely. The rearrangement links TRBV5-3 to TRBJ2-7, with D perhaps TRBD1 (5 bases). TRBV5-3 is recorded as an ORF, its role being uncertain. The CDR3 is made up of 12 amino acids. In DNA form, the CDR3 reads TGTGCCAGCAGCTTGACAGTGCCCGAGCAGTACTTC. Protein product: CASSLTVPEQYF.

The sample holds a few counts of this clonotype. The chain recombines TRBV9 with TRBJ1-1; maybe TRBD1 (5 bases). In germline, CDR1 is SGDLS, CDR2 YYNGEE. The length of the CDR3 is 13 residues. Trimming shortened V by 2 bases and J by 7 bases, and 12 bases separated the two germline ends. CDR3 sequence reads: CASSVIGEGEAFF. In DNA form, the CDR3 reads TGTGCCAGCAGCGTCATAGGGGAGGGTGAAGCTTTCTTT.

This clonotype was found a few times. The rearrangement links TRBV4-3 to TRBJ1-1; maybe TRBD1 (5 bases). V was cut by 0 bases and J by 5 bases, with 13 bases left in between. The length of the CDR3 is 15 residues. Germline V gives CDR1 LGHNA, CDR2 YSLEER. The CDR3 here is CASSQDGGGLTEAFF. The CDR3 region has the DNA TGCGCCAGCAGCCAAGATGGTGGGGGACTTACTGAAGCTTTCTTT.

This clonotype was seen more than once but under ten times. J is TRBJ2-7 and V is TRBV28; 12 positions match TRBD1. The CDR3 runs to 16 residues. Per the germline V gene, CDR1 is MDHEN and CDR2 is SYDVKM. J lost 5 bases, V lost 5 bases, and 10 bases had no gene match. CDR3 region: CASSRYSGTGGNEQYF. In DNA form, the CDR3 reads TGTGCCAGCAGTCGATATTCCGGGACAGGGGGCAACGAGCAGTACTTC.

This clonotype was observed at least ten times. The J gene is TRBJ2-1, the V gene TRBV7-9; D call uncertain. V was shortened by 5 bases and J by 15 bases, with 23 bases between the two germline ends. The CDR3 totals 14 residues. Germline V gene data show CDR1 as SEHNR and CDR2 as FQNEAQ (reference sequence). The CDR3 here is CASSQEYTVDRGFF. DNA of the CDR3: TGTGCCAGCAGCCAGGAGTATACGGTGGACCGCGGGTTCTTC. Complete variable domain (other parts from reference TRBV7-9 and TRBJ2-1): DTGVSQNPRHKITKRGQNVTFRCDPISEHNRLYWYRQTLGQGPEFLTYFQNEAQLEKSRLLSDRFSAERPKGSFSTLEIQRTEQGDSAMYLCASSQEYTVDRGFFGPGTRLTVL.

This clonotype turned up a few times. The CDR3 DNA reads TGTGCCAGCAGGCATGTAGCGGGAGGGCGGACCGGGGAGCTGTTTTTT. Translating gives CASRHVAGGRTGELFF. This chain uses TRBV6-5 with TRBJ2-2; 11 nucleotides line up with TRBD2. Unmatched junction bases numbered 8, after V lost 6 bases and J lost 5 bases. This CDR3 is built from 16 residues. CDR1 and CDR2 (germline): MNHEY, SVGAGI.

The table lists this clonotype with many counts. The chain employs TRBV20-1 and TRBJ2-7, with 7 bases aligning to TRBD1. Trimming at V came to 4 bases and at J to 4 bases, leaving 10 bases not matched to a gene. This CDR3 spans 14 amino acids. The V gene's germline CDR1 is DFQATT and CDR2 SNEGSKA (reference sequence). The CDR3 coding sequence is TGCAGTGCTATGACCCAGGGGGTTGGATACGAGCAGTACTTC. It translates to CSAMTQGVGYEQYF.

The rearrangement links TRBV19 to TRBJ2-3, with no clear D. The CDR3 is 13 amino acids. V was pared by 2 bases and J by 5 bases, with 8 bases between. CDR1 and CDR2 from the germline V gene are LNHDA and SQIVND (reference sequence). The CDR3 nucleotides are TGTGCCAGTAGTATAATGTTACAAGATACGCAGTATTTT. It yields the protein CASSIMLQDTQYF. Drawing the rest from reference TRBV19 and TRBJ2-3, the complete variable domain is DGGITQSPKYLFRKEGQNVTLSCEQNLNHDAMYWYRQDPGQGLRLIYYSQIVNDFQKGDIAEGYSVSREKKESFPLTVTSAQKNPTAFYLCASSIMLQDTQYFGPGTRLTVL.

The chain uses TRBV12-3 or TRBV12-4 and TRBJ1-6; D is undetermined. The CDR3 is 17 amino acids. The germline V and J ends were trimmed by 0 bases and 4 bases, with 13 bases remaining between them. The CDR3 loop is CASSLATIAQYNSPLHF. CDR3 in DNA: TGTGCCAGCAGTTTAGCGACGATTGCGCAATATAATTCACCCCTCCACTTT.

This clonotype was counted at least ten times. CDR3 sequence: CASSPSWDRENTEAFF. CDR3 sequence (DNA): TGTGCCAGCAGTCCGAGCTGGGACAGGGAGAACACTGAAGCTTTCTTT. This chain joins TRBV12-3 or TRBV12-4 and TRBJ1-1; 9 bases line up with TRBD1. With V trimmed by 5 bases and J by 1 base, 8 bases remained unmatched. This CDR3 has 16 residues.

This clonotype was found many times. The chain couples TRBV6-5 to TRBJ2-2; no firm D call. Germline V gene lookup returns CDR1 MNHEY and CDR2 SVGAGI. Between the trimmed V and J ends, which lost 8 bases and 4 bases, there was a span of 5 bases. This CDR3 is built from 11 residues. As DNA, the CDR3 is TGTGCCAGCGGCAGCACCGGGGAGCTGTTTTTT. Amino acid sequence: CASGSTGELFF.

About this clonotype itself: A clone one base away is much larger, so this may be a read error. The rearrangement joins TRBV5-5 to TRBJ2-5, with 7 bases fitting TRBD1. Germline V lookup: CDR1 SGHKS, CDR2 YYEKEE (reference sequence). This CDR3 comprises 14 residues. The CDR3: CASSVDRYQETQHF. The CDR3 nucleotides read TGTGCCAGCAGCGTGGACAGGTACCAAGAGACCCAGCACTTC. The full variable domain, with the rest looked up from reference TRBV5-5 and TRBJ2-5, is DAGVTQSPTHLIKTRGQQVTLRCSPISGHKSVSWYQQVLGQGPQFIFQYYEKEERGRGNFPDRFSARQFPNYSSELNVNALLLGDSALYLCASSVDRYQETQHFGPGTRLLVL.

This clonotype has ten or more counts. J is TRBJ2-1 and V is TRBV3-1, with TRBD2 identical over 10 bases. Unmatched junction bases numbered 8, after V lost 4 bases and J lost 8 bases. This CDR3 region has 15 residues. Germline assignment: CDR1 LGHDT and CDR2 YNNKEL (reference sequence). This CDR3 is CASSRPGLAIHEQFF. CDR3 DNA sequence: TGTGCCAGCAGCCGCCCGGGACTAGCGATCCATGAGCAGTTCTTC.

The chain is built from TRBV28 and TRBJ2-7; D perhaps matches TRBD1 (5 bases). V was pared by 3 bases and J by 3 bases, with 12 bases between. Germline V gene data show CDR1 as MDHEN and CDR2 as SYDVKM. There are 14 residues in the CDR3. The CDR3 here is CASSFLGRDYEQYF. For the CDR3, the DNA is TGTGCCAGCAGTTTTTTGGGCAGGGACTACGAGCAGTACTTC.

At least ten counts were recorded for this clonotype. For the CDR3, the DNA is TGTGCCAGCAGCTTAAGTCGGGGGCAAGAGACCCAGTACTTC. Translation: CASSLSRGQETQYF. V gene TRBV7-2 combines with J gene TRBJ2-5, with D possibly matching TRBD2 (6 bases). Germline CDR1 reads SGHTA; CDR2 reads FQGNSA. V was shortened by 2 bases and J by 2 bases, with 9 bases between the two germline ends. CDR3 length: 14 amino acids.

This clonotype was recorded many times. The gene calls are TRBV7-9 and TRBJ2-7; D might be TRBD1 (6 bases). Germline CDR1 is SEHNR and CDR2 is FQNEAQ (reference sequence). With 4 bases removed from V and 1 base from J, the gap between germline ends came to 11 bases. The CDR3 has 14 residues. The CDR3 region has the DNA TGTGCCAGCAGCTCGACCGGGACATCCTACGAGCAGTACTTC. Its protein product is CASSSTGTSYEQYF.

This clonotype has just a few counts. V and J are TRBV7-9 and TRBJ1-4; D not resolved. Trimming stripped 11 bases from V and 7 bases from J, with 14 bases between. In germline, CDR1 is SEHNR, CDR2 FQNEAQ (reference sequence). The CDR3 covers 12 residues. The CDR3 nucleotides are TGTGCCGGCCGCAGCCAGAGTGAAAAACTGTTTTTT. It codes for CAGRSQSEKLFF.